A single sample is the source of the 3 T cell receptor beta chains below, sequenced in a study of blood T cell repertoires in COVID-19. Sequencing used immunoSEQ multiplex PCR; TCRdb keeps in-frame clones, though not all of them. The table lists hundreds of thousands of clones, about 88% of them singletons. The specimen was PBMCs or T cells enriched from blood (not recorded which). The receptors here all came from a woman aged 60 to 75 in a cohort exposed to, infected with or recovered from COVID-19 (not recorded which).

This clone came up once. The rearrangement joins TRBV11-2 to TRBJ1-1; no definite D call. The V gene's germline CDR1 is SGHAT and CDR2 FQNNGV. Trimming took off 0 bases at V and 2 bases at J, with 7 bases between the two ends. CDR3 length: 14 residues. CDR3 amino acids: CASSLDPGNTEAFF. For the CDR3, the DNA is TGTGCCAGCAGCTTAGATCCCGGTAACACTGAAGCTTTCTTT.

The chain uses TRBV27 and TRBJ1-2; D perhaps matches TRBD1 (5 bases). V was trimmed by 0 bases and J by 8 bases, leaving 10 bases between them. The CDR3 is 13 amino acids. Germline values: CDR1 MNHEY, CDR2 SMNVEV (reference sequence). CDR3 sequence (DNA): TGTGCCAGCAGTTTATCGGTCAGGGCGGGCTACACCTTC. As protein: CASSLSVRAGYTF.

The chain links TRBV27 to TRBJ2-1; 9 bases agree with TRBD2. Unmatched junction bases numbered 12, after V lost 3 bases and J lost 6 bases. Per germline, CDR1 MNHEY and CDR2 SMNVEV (reference sequence). This CDR3 has 17 residues. The CDR3 is CASSFGTSIHRFNEQFF. The CDR3 nucleotides read TGTGCCAGCAGTTTCGGGACTAGCATTCATCGGTTCAATGAGCAGTTCTTC.